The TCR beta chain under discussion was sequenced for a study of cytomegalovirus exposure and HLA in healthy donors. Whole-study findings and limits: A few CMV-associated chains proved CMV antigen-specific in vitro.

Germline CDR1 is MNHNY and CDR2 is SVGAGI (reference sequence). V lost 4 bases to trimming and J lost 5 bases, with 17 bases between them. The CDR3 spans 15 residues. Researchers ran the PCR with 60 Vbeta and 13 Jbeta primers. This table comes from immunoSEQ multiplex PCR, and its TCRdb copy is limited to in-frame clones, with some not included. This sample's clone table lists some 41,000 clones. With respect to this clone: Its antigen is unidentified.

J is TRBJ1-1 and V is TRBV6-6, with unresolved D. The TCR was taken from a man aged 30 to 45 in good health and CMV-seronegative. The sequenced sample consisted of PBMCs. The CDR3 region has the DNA TGTGCCAGCAGTTGGCTAGAAACGGAGATGACTGAAGCTTTCTTT. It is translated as CASSWLETEMTEAFF.